The entry below describes one T cell receptor beta chain. Antigen unknown. The CDR3 is 18 residues long. Looked up from germline, CDR1 is SEHNR and CDR2 is FQNEAQ (reference sequence). V was trimmed by 1 base and J by 5 bases, leaving 21 bases between them. These data belong to a study of T cell repertoires in cytomegalovirus infection. About the research overall: HLA-B-restricted CMV epitopes that are well studied were used alongside recently identified HLA-C-restricted ones.

TCRdb analysed the reads with MiXCR anew, one entry per CDR3 protein. The sample contains 100,000 to 150,000 distinct CDR3 sequences, about 32% of which appear only once. Findings of the study overall: The response measured ex vivo was dominated by TCR beta clonotypes (HLA-C-restricted and CMV-specific).

This clonotype was obtained from a human donor in good health (CMV status not recorded). Some clones in this sample may be carry-over from other donors' samples. The chain couples TRBV7-9 to TRBJ1-5, with D hard to call. This sample comprised CD8+ T cells from cultured PBMCs, obtained from culture after CMV antigen stimulation. CDR3 protein: CASSLDGPEGIGYQPQHF. The CDR3 bases are TGTGCCAGCAGCTTAGACGGCCCAGAAGGGATAGGGTATCAGCCCCAGCATTTT.